This TCR beta chain was recorded in a study of blood T cell repertoires in COVID-19. At the level of the study: Samples representing acute and convalescent COVID-19 were sourced from the United States, Italy and Spain. T cells, B-cell-depleted T cells, or PBMCs supplied cDNA or gDNA.

Seattle's cohort entered during active infection and was followed longitudinally. Authors' analysis steps: Nucleated cell counts were estimated from reference gene primer amplification. TCRdb keeps only in-frame clones here, not all; method: immunoSEQ multiplex PCR. From that table come the V and J calls and clone size; the DNA was used to work out D and trimming. The table has about 200,000 clones, 85% seen once. V was clipped by 2 bases and J by 0 bases, with 14 bases between them. Germline loops: CDR1 MNHEY, CDR2 SVGEGT. This CDR3 has 16 amino acids. The sample comprised peripheral blood. The sequence was obtained from a woman in her 70s with COVID-19, enrolled during active disease. The V gene is TRBV6-2 or TRBV6-3, the J gene TRBJ2-7, with a possible D match to TRBD1 (5 bases). The CDR3 reads CASSYTFRVSSYEQYF. CDR3 DNA: TGTGCCAGCAGTTACACATTCAGGGTCAGCTCCTACGAGCAGTACTTC.